These 8 T cell receptor beta chains came from one sample sequenced in a study of technical replicates of blood from a handful of donors. Data came from immunoSEQ multiplex PCR; TCRdb stores just in-frame clones and leaves some out. Among fewer than 90,000 clones listed, around 94% were seen once. The sequenced sample was T cells isolated from PBMCs. These receptors were taken from a human donor in good health.

This clone was detected once. The chain is built from TRBV9 and TRBJ2-5; TRBD1 agrees at 8 bases. CDR1 and CDR2 (germline): SGDLS, YYNGEE. V was clipped by 3 bases and J by 1 base; unmatched bases: 8. The CDR3 totals 16 residues. The CDR3 reads CASSAGDRRFQETQYF. The CDR3 coding sequence is TGTGCCAGCAGCGCCGGGGACAGGCGGTTCCAAGAGACCCAGTACTTC.

The chain links TRBV30 to TRBJ1-5; 8 nucleotides align to TRBD1. The V and J ends lost 0 bases and 5 bases, in that order; junction bases with no gene match: 6. The CDR3 extends over 15 amino acids. Per germline, CDR1 GTSNPN and CDR2 SVGIG (reference sequence). The CDR3 nucleotides are TGTGCCTGGAGTGTGGGGACAGGACTTTATCAGCCCCAGCATTTT. Translated, it gives CAWSVGTGLYQPQHF.

The chain recombines TRBV29-1 with TRBJ2-7; D remains unclear. There are 13 residues in the CDR3. The germline V gene encodes CDR1 SQVTM and CDR2 ANQGSEA. The V end lost 2 bases, the J end lost 5 bases, and 13 bases lay between the germline ends. The CDR3 DNA is TGCAGCGTTGAATATATGGGCGTCAACGAGCAGTACTTC. Translating it yields CSVEYMGVNEQYF.

The V and J genes are TRBV28 and TRBJ2-3; 11 bases map to TRBD2. CDR3 size: 15 residues. The germline gives CDR1 MDHEN, CDR2 SYDVKM. V gave up 8 bases and J gave up 2 bases; unmatched junction bases: 6. The CDR3 spells CASGPGLAVTDTQYF. The CDR3 DNA follows: TGTGCCAGCGGACCGGGACTAGCGGTCACAGATACGCAGTATTTT.

V usage is TRBV28 and J usage is TRBJ1-3, with no clear D. Trimming cost V 10 bases and J 7 bases, with 14 bases left between them. Per the germline V gene, CDR1 is MDHEN and CDR2 is SYDVKM. This CDR3 region has 12 residues. The CDR3 region is CATAASGNTIYF. CDR3 nucleotide sequence: TGTGCCACCGCAGCCTCGGGGAACACCATATATTTT.

The J gene is TRBJ1-4, the V gene TRBV27, with 9 positions matching TRBD1. Germline V lookup: CDR1 MNHEY, CDR2 SMNVEV (reference sequence). The CDR3 is 17 amino acids. V lost 4 bases to trimming and J lost 0 bases; unmatched junction nucleotides: 6. The CDR3 DNA reads as TGTGCCAGCAGTTCCTACAGGGGGCATGCAACTAATGAAAAACTGTTTTTT. It is translated as CASSSYRGHATNEKLFF. Looking up the rest from reference TRBV27 and TRBJ1-4 gives the full variable domain: EAQVTQNPRYLITVTGKKLTVTCSQNMNHEYMSWYRQDPGLGLRQIYYSMNVEVTDKGDVPEGYKVSRKEKRNFPLILESPSPNQTSLYFCASSSYRGHATNEKLFFGSGTQLSVL.

The rearrangement uses TRBV5-1 and TRBJ1-2, with D maybe TRBD1 (5 bases). Between the trimmed V and J ends, which lost 1 base and 7 bases, there was a span of 14 bases. This CDR3 has 14 amino acids. Germline V CDR1 and CDR2: SGHRS, YFSETQ. The CDR3 protein is CASSLLDSGSGYTF. The CDR3 coding sequence is TGCGCCAGCAGCTTGTTAGACAGCGGGAGTGGCTACACCTTC.

In this sample, this clone turned up a few times. The gene calls are TRBV5-5 and TRBJ2-5, with D perhaps TRBD2 (7 bases). The CDR3 runs to 14 residues. Germline V gives CDR1 SGHKS, CDR2 YYEKEE (reference sequence). V lost 1 base, J lost 4 bases, and 11 bases lay in between. DNA for the CDR3: TGTGCCAGCAGCTTGAATAGGGGGGGAGAGACCCAGTACTTC. It encodes CASSLNRGGETQYF.